The T cell receptor (beta chain) described here comes from a study of cytomegalovirus exposure and HLA in healthy donors. This clone came up many times. Its antigen is unknown. The PCR ran on 60 Vbeta and 13 Jbeta primers. Some clones are missing from TCRdb's copy, which holds only in-frame ones; the method was immunoSEQ multiplex PCR. The sample lists fewer than 200,000 clones; roughly an eighth were seen once. Study results and limitations: A later analysis, which compared TCR beta chains of equal frequency, found the HLA-associated ones more clonally expanded. Accurate HLA-A and HLA-B prediction from TCR beta sequences was reported for most subjects.

This CDR3 has 12 amino acids. The gene calls are TRBV21-1 and TRBJ2-7; the table's D call of TRBD2 was not tested on the DNA. TRBV21-1 is designated a pseudogene. Sequencing was performed on PBMCs. The TCR sequence derives from a man aged 45 to 65 in good health and CMV-seropositive. CDR3 bases: TGTGCCAGCAGCGCCGGAGACGGCGAGCAGTACGTC. As protein: CASSAGDGEQYV.